A selection of T cell receptor beta chains follows, all from one sample in a study of Ad26.COV2.S vaccination and SARS-CoV-2 variants. Repertoires were generated with immunoSEQ multiplex PCR, while TCRdb's copy carries only in-frame clones and drops some. The repertoire holds 350,000 to 400,000 clones, about 88% seen once, with over 1.5% in the top ten. The sample in question was peripheral blood, obtained in a trial of Ad26.COV2.S vaccine versus placebo. The source of these receptors is a person between 18 and 59 years old who received the Ad26.COV2.S COVID-19 vaccine or a placebo. Both conserved end residues are trimmed from each CDR3.

CDR3aa: ASTTTQGGIGELF; v_gene: TRBV2
CDR3aa: ASSYPGTGGVNEQY; v_gene: TRBV5-1
CDR3aa: SVETVGQEEGYT; v_gene: TRBV29-1
CDR3aa: SVEGGQGNPYEQY; v_gene: TRBV29-1
CDR3aa: ASSLSMDRISYEQY; v_gene: TRBV5-1
CDR3aa: SVEGLAGAYEQY; v_gene: TRBV29-1
CDR3aa: ASSELGQAEAF; v_gene: TRBV18
CDR3aa: ASSIAGYEQY; v_gene: TRBV28
CDR3aa: ASSFGSGPSYEQY; v_gene: TRBV7-6
CDR3aa: ASSLVPSGNNEQF; v_gene: TRBV5-4
CDR3aa: ASSLQGTYGYT; v_gene: TRBV28
CDR3aa: ASSIERGSTYEQY; v_gene: TRBV19
CDR3aa: ATSSESEQY; v_gene: TRBV15
CDR3aa: ASSYSNTEAF; v_gene: TRBV6-5
CDR3aa: ATSVRGRGTNEQF; v_gene: TRBV24-1
CDR3aa: ASSLGAGPSYEQY; v_gene: TRBV7-6
CDR3aa: AWSAHTSGLYNEQF; v_gene: TRBV30
CDR3aa: ASSPFTGVRNYEQY; v_gene: TRBV7-8
CDR3aa: ASSSFGWTDEQY; v_gene: TRBV13
CDR3aa: ATSRDLAINEQF; v_gene: TRBV15
CDR3aa: ASSVTSGWNEQF; v_gene: TRBV11-3
CDR3aa: ASSLAVGLTDTQY; v_gene: TRBV7-2
CDR3aa: ASSGSTVTDTQY; v_gene: TRBV7-2
CDR3aa: SVDLGNNSPLH; v_gene: TRBV29-1
CDR3aa: ASSLGQAISYEQY; v_gene: TRBV5-4
CDR3aa: ASRGAGAGKNIQY; v_gene: TRBV28
CDR3aa: ASSLASMNTEAF; v_gene: TRBV5-1
CDR3aa: ASSMPTGTSPLH; v_gene: TRBV5-6